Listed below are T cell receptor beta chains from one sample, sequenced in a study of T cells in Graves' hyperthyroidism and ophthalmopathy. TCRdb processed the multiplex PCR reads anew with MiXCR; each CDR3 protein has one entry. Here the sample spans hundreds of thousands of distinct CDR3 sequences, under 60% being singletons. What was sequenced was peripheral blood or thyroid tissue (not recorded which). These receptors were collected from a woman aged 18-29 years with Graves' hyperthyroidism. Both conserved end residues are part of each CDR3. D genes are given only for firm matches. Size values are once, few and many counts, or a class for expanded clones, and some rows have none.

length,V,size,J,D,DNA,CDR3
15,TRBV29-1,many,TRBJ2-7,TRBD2,TGCAGCGTGAGGGGACTAGCGGGAGGGCCTTACGAGCAGTACTTC,CSVRGLAGGPYEQYF
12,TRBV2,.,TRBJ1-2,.,TGTGCCAGCAGTGATGCAGGGATGGGCTACACCTTC,CASSDAGMGYTF
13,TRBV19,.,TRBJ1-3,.,TGTGCCAGTATCGGCAACTCTGGAAACACCATATATTTT,CASIGNSGNTIYF
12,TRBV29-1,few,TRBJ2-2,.,TGCAGCGTTGCCAGGGTCGACAATGAGCAGTTTTTT,CSVARVDNEQFF
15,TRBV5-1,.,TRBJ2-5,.,TGCGCCAGCAGCTTCCGGGACACATACCAAGAGACCCAGTACTTC,CASSFRDTYQETQYF
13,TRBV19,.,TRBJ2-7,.,TGTGCCAGCAGCTTCAGCCGTTCCTACGAGCAGTACTTC,CASSFSRSYEQYF
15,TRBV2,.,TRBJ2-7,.,TGTGCCAGCAGTGAAGACAGTGGTAACTACTACGAGCAGTACTTC,CASSEDSGNYYEQYF
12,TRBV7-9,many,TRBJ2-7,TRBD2,TGTGCCAGCAGCTTTGGGGAGGGCGAGCAGTACTTC,CASSFGEGEQYF
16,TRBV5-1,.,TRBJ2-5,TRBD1,TGTGCCAGCAGCTTGGCCCGAGGGCAGGGGGAGGAGACCCAGTACTTC,CASSLARGQGEETQYF
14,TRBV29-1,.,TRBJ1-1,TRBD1,TGCAGCGAGCAAACCGGGACAGGGGGGACTGAAGCTTTCTTT,CSEQTGTGGTEAFF
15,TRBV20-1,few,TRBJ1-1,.,TGCAGTGCTAGAGGTTGGGTCCCGGGTAACACTGAAGCTTTCTTT,CSARGWVPGNTEAFF
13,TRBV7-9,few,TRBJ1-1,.,TGTGCCAGCAGCTTGGTACAAGACGGTGAAGCTTTCTTT,CASSLVQDGEAFF
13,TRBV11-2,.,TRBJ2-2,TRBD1,TGTGCCAGCAGCCGAAGGGGGCACGGGGAGCTGTTTTTT,CASSRRGHGELFF